A single sample gave rise to the 15 T cell receptor beta chains below, sequenced in a study of blood T cells in healthy people across ages. A second PCR, run for 7 to 11 cycles, used a sample-barcoded 5' primer plus a J-beta primer mix. In TCRdb, the 5' RACE reads were re-called with MiXCR into one record per CDR3 protein. This sample has almost 1 million distinct CDR3 sequences, with roughly 50% found just once. Sequencing was done on a sample of blood. Source of these receptors: a woman aged 55-69 years in good health.

The chain combines TRBV20-1 with TRBJ2-7; 9 nucleotides align to TRBD2. The trim removed 0 bases at V and 3 bases at J, leaving 9 bases unmatched. This CDR3 is 16 amino acids long. Per the germline V gene, CDR1 is DFQATT and CDR2 is SNEGSKA (reference sequence). As DNA, the CDR3 is TGCAGTGCTAGAGATCGGGCGGGAGGGCCCCGCTACGAGCAGTACTTC. Translation gives CSARDRAGGPRYEQYF.

This rearrangement joins TRBV11-2 to TRBJ2-5; 7 nucleotides agree with TRBD2. The germline V gene has CDR1 SGHAT and CDR2 FQNNGV. There are 15 residues in the CDR3. V dropped 3 bases and J dropped 5; count of bases not matched to a gene: 9. For the CDR3, the DNA is TGTGCCAGCAGCTTTCCCACGGGCGGGAGTGAGACCCAGTACTTC. Translating it yields CASSFPTGGSETQYF.

This clonotype was seen a single time. The chain joins TRBV28 to TRBJ1-2, with a weak D call TRBD1 (5 bases). The CDR3 contains 12 residues. Germline V gives CDR1 MDHEN, CDR2 SYDVKM. Trimming left V 6 bases short and J 10 bases short, with 15 bases between. The CDR3 nucleotides are TGTGCCAGCAGCTCGGGGGATTCTGACTACACCTTC. Protein sequence: CASSSGDSDYTF.

This clonotype showed up just a few times. The chain uses TRBV12-3 or TRBV12-4 and TRBJ2-3; TRBD2 agrees at 7 bases. Germline trimming cut 2 bases from V and 0 bases from J; bases unmatched to any gene: 2. The CDR3 contains 15 residues. CDR3 in DNA: TGTGCCAGCAGTTTATTCGGGAGGAGCACAGATACGCAGTATTTT. Translation: CASSLFGRSTDTQYF.

The chain recombines TRBV28 with TRBJ2-5; 12 bases map to TRBD2. The J call is doubtful: the DNA matches TRBJ2-7 better. CDR1 is MDHEN and CDR2 is SYDVKM in the germline V gene. The CDR3 sequence is 15 residues long. The CDR3, as DNA: TGTGCCAGCAGTGTCCCGGGACTAGCGGGTCACGAGCAGTACTTC. Amino acid sequence: CASSVPGLAGHEQYF.

About this clonotype: The junction does not match germline at one end; this may be a read error. The chain joins TRBV28 to TRBJ2-3; 8 bases map to TRBD2. Germline loops: CDR1 MDHEN, CDR2 SYDVKM. The CDR3 totals 16 residues. For the CDR3, the DNA is TGTTCCAGCAGAACCGAAGCGGGAGCTCTGTCAGATACGCAGTATTTT. As protein: CSSRTEAGALSDTQYF. Full variable domain (remainder filled in from reference TRBV28 and TRBJ2-3): DVKVTQSSRYLVKRTGEKVFLECVQDMDHENMFWYRQDPGLGLRLIYFSYDVKMKEKGDIPEGYSVSREKKERFSLILESASTNQTSMYLCSSRTEAGALSDTQYFGPGTRLTVL.

The J gene is TRBJ2-5, the V gene TRBV10-3, with TRBD1 as a possible D gene (6 bases). Matching the DNA end better, TRBJ2-7 makes the J call doubtful. Germline CDR1 ENHRY, CDR2 SYGVKD. The CDR3 has 15 amino acids. CDR3 amino acids: CAISERSGAAYEQYF. The CDR3, as DNA: TGTGCCATCAGTGAGAGGTCAGGGGCAGCCTACGAGCAGTACTTC.

The genes are TRBV28 and TRBJ2-1; D unresolved. Germline lookup yields CDR1 MDHEN and CDR2 SYDVKM. The CDR3 contains 15 residues. The germline V and J ends were trimmed by 10 bases and 2 bases, with 18 bases remaining between them. As DNA, the CDR3 is TGTGCCACCTCGATCGGCAGTTCTGCCTACAATGAGCAGTTCTTC. It specifies CATSIGSSAYNEQFF.

V gene TRBV30 combines with J gene TRBJ2-3; 9 bases line up with TRBD1. Germline lookup yields CDR1 GTSNPN and CDR2 SVGIG (reference sequence). The junction had 9 bases not matched to a gene; V was cut back by 5 bases and J by 3 bases. CDR3 length equals 15 residues. The CDR3 protein is CAWRPGQGRTDTQYF. The DNA for the CDR3 is TGTGCCTGGCGCCCCGGACAGGGGAGGACAGATACGCAGTATTTT.

This clonotype was counted ten times or more. The CDR3 reads CAVRDSLQETQYF. The CDR3 DNA sequence: TGTGCCGTCCGGGACTCGCTACAAGAGACCCAGTACTTC. The chain joins TRBV10-3 to TRBJ2-5, with D perhaps matching TRBD2 (6 bases). The CDR3 contains 13 residues. The V gene lost 11 bases and the J gene lost 2 bases, with 15 bases spanning the gap. Germline V gene lookup returns CDR1 ENHRY and CDR2 SYGVKD.

As DNA, the CDR3 is TGTGCCAGCAACTCGGAACTCTACGTGGGGTCCCAAGAGACCCAGTACTTC. Encoded protein: CASNSELYVGSQETQYF. The chain links TRBV5-6 to TRBJ2-7; D gene uncertain. The last part of the DNA fits TRBJ2-5 better; the J call may be wrong. Germline assignment: CDR1 SGHDT and CDR2 YYEEEE. This CDR3 is 17 amino acids long.

About this clonotype itself: One end of the junction is discordant with germline, which a read error may explain. The chain combines TRBV4-1 with TRBJ2-7; the match to TRBD1 covers 7 bases. Per germline, CDR1 MGHRA and CDR2 YSYEKL. The CDR3 runs to 12 residues. This CDR3 reads CANSHPAGGQYF. The CDR3 DNA follows: TGCGCCAACAGCCACCCCGCAGGGGGGCAGTACTTC.

The rearrangement joins TRBV6-5 to TRBJ1-1, with D possibly being TRBD1 (6 bases). The CDR3 sequence is 13 residues long. V lost 10 bases, J lost 5 bases, and 17 bases lay in between. Germline CDR1 reads MNHEY; CDR2 reads SVGAGI. The CDR3 loop is CATSTGVGTEAFF. CDR3 DNA sequence: TGTGCCACCTCGACAGGAGTCGGGACTGAAGCTTTCTTT.

The V call is TRBV7-6, the J call TRBJ2-7; 8 bases fit TRBD1. The V gene's germline CDR1 is SGHVS and CDR2 FNYEAQ. This CDR3 has 16 residues. V lost 6 bases to trimming and J lost 0 bases; unmatched junction nucleotides: 10. The CDR3 region is CASSINTGQASYEQYF. The DNA for the CDR3 is TGTGCCAGCAGTATAAACACGGGACAGGCCTCCTACGAGCAGTACTTC.

The chain uses TRBV29-1 and TRBJ2-7; 7 positions agree with TRBD1. The CDR3 runs to 14 residues. Germline CDR1 and CDR2: SQVTM and ANQGSEA. Trimming at V came to 2 bases and at J to 6 bases, leaving 10 bases not matched to a gene. This chain's CDR3 is CSVEKTGIGCEQYF. CDR3 nucleotide sequence: TGCAGCGTTGAAAAGACAGGGATTGGCTGCGAGCAGTACTTC.